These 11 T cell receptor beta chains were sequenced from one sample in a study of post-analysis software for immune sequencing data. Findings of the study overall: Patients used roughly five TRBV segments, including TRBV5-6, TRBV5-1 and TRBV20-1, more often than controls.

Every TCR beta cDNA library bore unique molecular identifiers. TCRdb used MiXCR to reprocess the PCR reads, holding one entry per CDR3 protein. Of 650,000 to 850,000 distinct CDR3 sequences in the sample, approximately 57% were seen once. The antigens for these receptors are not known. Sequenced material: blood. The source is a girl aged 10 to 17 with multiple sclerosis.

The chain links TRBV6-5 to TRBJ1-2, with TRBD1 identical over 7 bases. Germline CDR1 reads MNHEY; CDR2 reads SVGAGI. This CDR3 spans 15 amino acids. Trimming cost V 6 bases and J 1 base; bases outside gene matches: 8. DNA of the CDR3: TGTGCCAGCAGCTCAGGGGGGGTAGATAACTATGGCTACACCTTC. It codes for CASSSGGVDNYGYTF.

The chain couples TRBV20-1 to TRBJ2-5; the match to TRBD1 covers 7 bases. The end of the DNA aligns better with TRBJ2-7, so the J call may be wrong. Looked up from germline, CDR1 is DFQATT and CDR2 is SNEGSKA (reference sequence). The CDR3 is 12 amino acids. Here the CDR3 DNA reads TGCAGTGCCACCGACAGGGAGCACGAGCAGTACTTC. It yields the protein CSATDREHEQYF.

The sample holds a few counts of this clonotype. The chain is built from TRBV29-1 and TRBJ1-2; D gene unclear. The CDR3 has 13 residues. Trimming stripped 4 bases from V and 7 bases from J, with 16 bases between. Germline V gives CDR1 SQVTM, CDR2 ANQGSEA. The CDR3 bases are TGCAGCGTTGCTGGCTCGGGAAAGCCTGGCTACACCTTC. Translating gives CSVAGSGKPGYTF.

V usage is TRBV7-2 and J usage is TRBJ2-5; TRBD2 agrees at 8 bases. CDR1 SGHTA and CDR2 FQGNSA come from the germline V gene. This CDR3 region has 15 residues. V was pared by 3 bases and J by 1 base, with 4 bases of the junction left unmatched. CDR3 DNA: TGTGCCAGCAGCTTGGCGGGGGGCACCCAAGAGACCCAGTACTTC. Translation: CASSLAGGTQETQYF. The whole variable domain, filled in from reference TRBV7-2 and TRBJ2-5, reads GAGVSQSPSNKVTEKGKDVELRCDPISGHTALYWYRQSLGQGLEFLIYFQGNSAPDKSGLPSDRFSAERTGGSVSTLTIQRTQQEDSAVYLCASSLAGGTQETQYFGPGTRLLVL.

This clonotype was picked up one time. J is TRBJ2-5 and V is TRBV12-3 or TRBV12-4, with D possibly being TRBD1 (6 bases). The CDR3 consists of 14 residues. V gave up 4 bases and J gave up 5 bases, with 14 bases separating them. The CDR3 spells CASSSRTDGETQYF. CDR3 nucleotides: TGTGCCAGCAGTTCTCGGACAGATGGGGAGACCCAGTACTTC.

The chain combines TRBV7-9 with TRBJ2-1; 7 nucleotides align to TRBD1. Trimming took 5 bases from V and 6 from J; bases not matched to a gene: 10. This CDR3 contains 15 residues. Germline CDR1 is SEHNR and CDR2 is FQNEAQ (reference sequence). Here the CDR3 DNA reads TGTGCCAGCAGCGCGAAAACAGGGGCCCCCAATGAGCAGTTCTTC. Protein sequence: CASSAKTGAPNEQFF.

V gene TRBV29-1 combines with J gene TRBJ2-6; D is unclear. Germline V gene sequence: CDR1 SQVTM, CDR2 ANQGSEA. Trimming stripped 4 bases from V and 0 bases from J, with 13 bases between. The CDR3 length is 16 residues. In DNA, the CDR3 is TGCAGCGTTGGTCTTTTCCAGATCTCTGGGGCCAACGTCCTGACTTTC. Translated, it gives CSVGLFQISGANVLTF.

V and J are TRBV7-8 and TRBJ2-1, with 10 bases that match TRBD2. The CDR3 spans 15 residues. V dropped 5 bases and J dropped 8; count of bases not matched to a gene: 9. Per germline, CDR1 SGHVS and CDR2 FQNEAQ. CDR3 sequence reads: CASSPGIAGGDEQFF. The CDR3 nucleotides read TGTGCCAGCAGCCCTGGAATAGCGGGAGGAGATGAGCAGTTCTTC.

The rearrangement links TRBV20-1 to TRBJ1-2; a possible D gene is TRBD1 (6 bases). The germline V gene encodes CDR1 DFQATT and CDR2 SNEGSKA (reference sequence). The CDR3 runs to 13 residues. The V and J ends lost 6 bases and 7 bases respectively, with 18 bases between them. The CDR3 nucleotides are TGCAGTGCGCTCTGGGACACTGGGGGTGGCTACACCTTC. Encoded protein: CSALWDTGGGYTF.

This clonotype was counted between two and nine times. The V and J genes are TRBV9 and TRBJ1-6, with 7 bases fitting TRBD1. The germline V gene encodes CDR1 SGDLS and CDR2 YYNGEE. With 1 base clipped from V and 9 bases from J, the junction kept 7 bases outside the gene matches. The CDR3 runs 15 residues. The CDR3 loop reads CASSVNDRAGSPLHF. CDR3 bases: TGTGCCAGCAGCGTAAATGACAGGGCAGGTTCACCCCTCCACTTT.

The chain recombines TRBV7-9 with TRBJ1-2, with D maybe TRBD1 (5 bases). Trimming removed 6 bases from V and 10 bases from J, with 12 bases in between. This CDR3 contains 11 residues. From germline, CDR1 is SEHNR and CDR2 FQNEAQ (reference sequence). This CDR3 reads CASRSEGNYTF. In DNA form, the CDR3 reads TGTGCCAGCAGATCAGAGGGGAACTACACCTTC.